This T cell receptor (beta chain) was sequenced for a study of T cells in Graves' hyperthyroidism and ophthalmopathy. On the study more broadly: Blood from the periphery was taken at initial diagnosis, before any treatment.

Active moderate-to-severe ophthalmopathy, Clinical Activity Score at least 3, NOSPECS at least 4, under 3 months' duration. Uncontrolled infection, other autoimmune disease, pregnancy or lactation led to exclusion. The diagnoses drew upon clinical symptoms, serum thyroxine and TRAb, thyroid ultrasound and orbital computed tomography. This clonotype was seen many times. What was amplified from RNA transcripts were TCR beta CDR3 regions. Researchers ran a first-round RT-PCR on the TCR CDR3 using the HTBI primer set. TCRdb used MiXCR to reprocess the multiplex PCR reads, holding one entry per CDR3 protein. The sample lists under 400,000 distinct CDR3 sequences; around 18% were seen once. V was pared by 3 bases and J by 5 bases, with 17 bases between. CDR1 is MNHEY and CDR2 is SMNVEV in the germline V gene (reference sequence). The CDR3 runs 16 residues.

This sequence originates from a woman aged 40 to 49 with Graves' ophthalmopathy. The chain uses TRBV27 and TRBJ2-4, with D hard to call. Sequencing input: blood. The CDR3 region has the DNA TGTGCCAGCAGTTTGTGGATAGCCCCCCGTCAAAACATTCAGTACTTC. Its translation is CASSLWIAPRQNIQYF.